This entry concerns a single T cell receptor (beta chain). Its antigen is not yet known. No base quality values were provided; no much bigger clone lies one nucleotide off. The data derive from a study of blood T cell repertoires in COVID-19 (dated by TCRdb to 2018 to 2021). Regarding the study in general: The collaborator samples originated in the United States, Italy and Spain and spanned the acute and convalescent phases of COVID-19. Where available, HLA class I and class II types were obtained from metadata supplied by the sample provider rather than from assay-based typing. A freely available public database, intended as a resource for researchers studying the immune response to SARS-CoV-2, is where the repertoires were released. Deeply sampled blood TCRbeta repertoires from subjects exposed to, actively infected with, or recovered from COVID-19 were included in the dataset. The material from the prospective study consisted of cDNA or gDNA derived from T cells, B-cell-depleted T cells, or PBMCs. A de-identified subject ID, COVID-19 status, age in years and sex were almost always included in the sample metadata. The samples were drawn from the first 160 participants of the ongoing ImmuneRACE study and from 1,254 subjects provided by 6 global collaborators.

The CDR3 measures 15 amino acids from cysteine to phenylalanine. Kept here is only the CDR3 DNA, which spans 45 bases and is read in frame from base 1. The germline V gene provides CDR1 KGHDR and CDR2 SFDVKD. V is pared back by 2 bases and J by 9 bases, with 16 bases lying between the germline termini. Each collaborating institution followed its own protocols to collect whole blood in K2EDTA tubes. For TCRbeta analysis, collaborator samples were shipped as frozen whole blood, as isolated PBMCs, or as DNA extracted from either sample type. What the authors observed across the whole study: How much clinical and demographic metadata was included differed by source and by participant, and the metadata was provided uncurated.

TCRbeta CDR3 regions were amplified from genomic DNA by means of the immunoSEQ Assay, a bias-controlled multiplex PCR. Per the source publication's procedure: The number of nucleated cells in each sample was estimated by amplification of reference gene primers within the assay. Sequence reads were collapsed and filtered to measure the absolute abundance of every unique TCRbeta CDR3 rearrangement. For each sample, productive Simpson clonality was calculated as the square root of Simpson's diversity index over productive rearrangements. Imported from immuneACCESS, the table was reduced by TCRdb to in-frame sequences with V and J called. These copies leave out some clones; in studies compared against another copy, an unresolved V gene accounts for under half, and the cause of the remainder is not known. V and J calls plus clone size are reproduced from that table; the DNA served to infer D and trimming. The sample table shows about 42,000 clones, and approximately 89% are seen once. The ten top clones hold 3.7% of the sample.

The receptor was derived from a human donor in a cohort sampled during active COVID-19. The chain is made from TRBV24-1 and TRBJ2-1; the D gene is perhaps TRBD2, from 5 matching bases. The specimen sequenced was peripheral blood. Read as DNA, the sequence is TGTGCCACCAGTGATTCGAGCCTGAGGGAACCTGAGCAGTTCTTC. This codes for CATSDSSLREPEQFF.